This TCR beta chain was profiled in a study of T cells in women clearing cervical HPV infection. Across the study: Cases were women with histologically confirmed HPV16-related CIN3 or worse, including a couple of invasive cancers. Controls' single incident HPV16 infection cleared within 12 months without precancer. Case blood drawn at lesion detection; control blood after infection cleared.

The CDR3 is 14 residues long. Germline V lookup: CDR1 LNHDA, CDR2 SQIVND (reference sequence). V shed 7 bases and J shed 6 bases, with 19 bases lying between them. Details on this clone: The CDR3 goes on 3 residues after the read ends, and that part is filled in from the germline J gene.

Generated by immunoSEQ multiplex PCR, the TCRdb table keeps only in-frame clones and is missing some. In total, the table holds about 39,000 clones. The chain recombines TRBV19 with TRBJ2-7; a possible D gene is TRBD2 (6 bases). The clonotype was recovered from a woman aged 18-70 years with a cervical HPV16 infection that either progressed to CIN3+ or cleared (not recorded which). Sequencing used blood buffy coat. The chain's CDR3 is CASKMAGSRCEQYF. The covered CDR3 bases are TGTGCCAGTAAGATGGCGGGAAGCCGCTGCGAG. The full variable domain, in which reference TRBV19 and TRBJ2-7 provide the parts outside the CDR3, is DGGITQSPKYLFRKEGQNVTLSCEQNLNHDAMYWYRQDPGQGLRLIYYSQIVNDFQKGDIAEGYSVSREKKESFPLTVTSAQKNPTAFYLCASKMAGSRCEQYFGPGTRLTVT.